This TCR beta chain was sequenced for a study of cytomegalovirus exposure and HLA in healthy donors (TCRdb year 2017). About the study as a whole: In an earlier analysis of under 750 of the donors, 250 to 300 Gb of sequence data and approximately 100 million unique TCR beta sequences from about 190 million T cells were reported. In the later analysis, no new phenotypic data were used to find candidate immune exposures; instead, reliance was placed on TCR beta sequences and their occurrence across donors. HLA typing included class I and class II loci at four-digit resolution. The T cell repertoires of roughly 660 subjects were profiled by immunosequencing and related to cytomegalovirus serostatus. The study aimed to test whether cataloging public T cell receptors could reveal signatures of past pathogen exposure. To predict cytomegalovirus infection status, the study brought together high-throughput TCR immunosequencing, statistical association of individual TCRs with disease status, and machine learning. All discovery cohort repertoires had been generated using a single sequencing platform. Alongside the repertoire data, information on donor age, sex, ethnicity and CMV serostatus was compiled. About 280 gigabases of sequencing data and 70 million to 100 million unique TCR sequences were included in an early release covering about 700 HLA-typed donors. Of the roughly 420 genotyped donors, roughly 80% were placed in the genetic ancestry cluster associated with self-reported Caucasian donors. To decide whether each TCR beta V gene segment behaved as functional or pseudogenic, an earlier analysis of approximately 600 of the donors relied on high-throughput TCR beta sequencing. Roughly 5 DR-DQ haplotypes were handled as single units for association and clustering, since linkage in the cohort was strong. On average, approximately 250,000 unique TCR beta nucleotide sequences were sequenced per donor among 350 to 400 genotyped donors of the cohort, with around 19% of those sequences being non-productive. A later analysis re-analyzed previously published TCR beta repertoires from 650 to 800 donors and added high-resolution HLA genotyping to study TCR occurrence patterns. Typing coverage differed by locus: A, B, C, DRB1 and DQB1 were typed in roughly 620-630 donors, DQA1 in 500 to 550, DPA1 in roughly 590, and DPB1 in around 440. In addition to the first cohort of 666 subjects, a separate validation cohort of approximately 120 different subjects was used. Genome-wide SNP genotypes for about three fifths of the roughly 670 donors were used in a later genetic analysis, which treated that subset as a discovery cohort. Overall study results and their limits: Compared with equally common non-associated chains, HLA-associated TCR beta chains in a later analysis were more clonally expanded and had lower generation probabilities. The cohort was sequenced for TCR beta chains only, and without alpha or paired-chain data the features that could be detected were limited. A later analysis found that TCR association rates varied across HLA loci, with DRB1 alleles showing the most associated TCRs and HLA-C alleles the fewest. Linkage disequilibrium might explain the correlated functional status among segregating V segments, but an unknown experimental factor could not be ruled out. In vitro tests confirmed that a few of the cytomegalovirus-associated TCR beta chains recognize cytomegalovirus antigens. Strong co-occurrence of HLA alleles, especially DR and DQ, made assigning TCR associations to individual alleles difficult. A further reported finding was that TCR beta sequences accurately predicted the HLA-A and HLA-B alleles for most subjects in the first cohort. According to a later analysis, most CMV-associated TCR beta chains appeared to be HLA-restricted, and the HLA associations seemed to be driven largely by CMV exposure. According to the authors, the approach could potentially be generalized to other disease states and immunological phenotypes. In a later analysis, 16,951 TCR beta sequences were associated with specific HLA alleles at a false discovery rate of 0.05. The earlier analysis of 587 of the donors excluded 15 to 20 rarely observed V segments, including chromosome 9 orphons, because counts were too low. A total of 150 to 200 TCR beta chains were listed by the study as associated with cytomegalovirus. Most TCR sequences were seen in very few donors, while some public TCRs were found in many individuals. Sequencing depth was assumed to be roughly uniform across donors in the presence/absence analyses, though that assumption may not hold. For the cohort, immune exposure information was limited to CMV serostatus. Because the 87-base-pair reads could not distinguish some IMGT-functional V segments, including TRBV6-2 and TRBV6-3, those segments were excluded. Broadly in line with IMGT annotations, most TCR beta V segments showed up in productive rearrangements about 87% or about 30% of the time in an earlier analysis of around 600 of the donors. A later genetic analysis reported fewer N-insertions in productive TCRs among donors in an Asian-associated ancestry cluster than the roughly 620-donor mean. A cluster of highly shared sequence variants was judged likely to represent a technical artifact of the sequencing pipeline. In both the original and validation cohorts, the classifier was reported to diagnose cytomegalovirus status with high specificity and sensitivity. An association between a missense DCLRE1C variant and V-gene and J-gene trimming of TCR beta chains was found in a later genetic analysis and replicated in an independent cohort. HLA typing was unavailable for some donors at each locus, so association tests used only the typed subset. Several of the top co-occurrence clusters appeared to be linked to parvovirus B19, influenza, CMV and Epstein-Barr virus, according to a later analysis.

Preparation of the library involved the immunoSEQ multiplex PCR assay. For the multiplex PCR, a mixture combining 60 forward primers for TCR Vbeta segments and 13 reverse primers for TCR Jbeta segments was used. Amplification of the CDR3 region of rearranged TCR beta genes was performed with a multiplex PCR assay on genomic DNA. On the Illumina HiSeq System, the amplified TCR beta libraries were sequenced as 87-base-pair reads. On the study's bioinformatics: Across the 640 or so repertoires, a later analysis counted 78 million or so unique TCR beta chains, 8.5 million to 12 million of which were shared by at least two donors. A nearest-neighbor algorithm error-corrected the raw reads and collapsed the reads into unique sequences, merging closely related sequences to remove PCR and sequencing errors. To assign V, D and J gene segments, CDR3 sequences were aligned to IMGT reference sequences. For a sequence to be retained, a match of at least six nucleotides to both a V gene segment and a J gene segment was required. Rearrangements were called productive when the CDR3 lacked stop codons and stayed in frame with V and J; all others were non-productive. Following IMGT convention, CDR3 was defined as the stretch from the second conserved V-encoded cysteine up to the conserved J-encoded phenylalanine. Sequences without an unambiguous match to a single V gene segment were excluded from the earlier analysis of over 500 of the donors. An earlier analysis of over 450 of the donors classified V segments as functional when productive rearrangements were above 56.7% and as segregating when the standard deviation between donors was above 5%. To diagnose cytomegalovirus status from the catalog of TCR beta chain sequences, a statistical classification framework was built. In a later analysis, V and J genes were assigned by comparing TCR nucleotide sequences against IMGT/GENE-DB human TR gene sequences. A later analysis assigned CDR3 sequences and most-parsimonious VDJ recombination scenarios with the TCRdist pipeline. In a later analysis, each TCR beta chain was defined by its CDR3 amino acid sequence together with its V-gene family, and reads lacking a unique V-gene family were excluded. As a way to deal with suspected cross-contamination and a sequencing artifact, a later analysis dropped over 550 nucleotide sequences that were highly shared and had low generation probability. For each public chain, a later analysis derived a clonal expansion index from normalized ranks of inferred template counts within each repertoire. In a later analysis, generation probabilities were computed using a VDJ recombination model fitted to out-of-frame rearrangements, and the results were checked against IGoR. Hypergeometric tests were used in a later analysis to score TCR-TCR, TCR-HLA and TCR-CMV co-occurrence, with a repertoire-size bias correction applied to the TCR pairs. To estimate false discovery rates, a later analysis permuted the HLA or CMV assignments 20 times. A later analysis grouped co-occurring TCRs with DBSCAN, adding TCRdist sequence similarity when clustering within HLA-allele-positive subsets. For co-occurrence clustering, repertoires with fewer than 30,000 or more than 120,000 public chains were excluded, along with several repertoires with anomalous nucleotide sharing. Drawn from immuneACCESS, this table holds only the in-frame rearrangements with V and J called that TCRdb kept. Clones are partly lost; checked studies trace under half to an unresolved V gene and leave the rest unexplained. The DNA gave D and trimming, while V, J and clone size come from that table. The table for this sample lists over 150,000 clones; approximately 81% of them were counted only once. The top ten hold around 0.37% of the sample.

Including cysteine and phenylalanine, the CDR3 has 13 amino acids. The only DNA kept is the CDR3, 39 bases in frame from the first base. According to the germline V gene, CDR1 reads MNHNS and CDR2 reads SASEGT. V and J lose 6 bases and 6 bases, and a span of 13 bases separates them. The cohort was made up of 500 to 800 healthy bone marrow donors. Cohort members were all nominally healthy when sampled, although unrecorded immune exposures were likely present. The donor was CMV seronegative and belonged to the group of 350 or so seronegative cohort members. Every donor gave a peripheral blood sample, and the peripheral blood mononuclear cells from that sample were used for TCR beta sequencing. Genomic DNA was extracted from the blood cell samples with the Qiagen DNeasy Blood Extraction Kit. This clone was observed a handful of times. It lacks a known antigen. No per-base quality is available; no much larger clone lies one base away.

Sample: PBMCs. The rearranged segments are TRBV6-1 and TRBJ2-3, with a weak D call of TRBD1 (5 bases match). The TCR sequence derives from a boy aged 2 to 10 in good health and CMV-seronegative. For the CDR3, the sequence is CASRQPRVDTQYF. The DNA sequence follows: TGTGCCAGCAGACAGCCCAGGGTGGATACGCAGTATTTT.